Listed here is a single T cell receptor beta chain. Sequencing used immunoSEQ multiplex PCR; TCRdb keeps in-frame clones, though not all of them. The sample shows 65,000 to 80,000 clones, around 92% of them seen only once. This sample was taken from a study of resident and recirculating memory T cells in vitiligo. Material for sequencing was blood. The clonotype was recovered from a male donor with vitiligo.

The CDR3 here is CASSRTATYEQYF. CDR3 nucleotide sequence: TGTGCCAGTAGTAGGACAGCTACCTACGAGCAGTACTTC. This chain uses TRBV19 with TRBJ2-7; a possible D gene is TRBD1 (6 bases). This CDR3 region has 13 residues. Germline V CDR1 and CDR2: LNHDA, SQIVND (reference sequence). The germline V and J ends were trimmed by 4 bases and 2 bases, with 9 bases remaining between them.